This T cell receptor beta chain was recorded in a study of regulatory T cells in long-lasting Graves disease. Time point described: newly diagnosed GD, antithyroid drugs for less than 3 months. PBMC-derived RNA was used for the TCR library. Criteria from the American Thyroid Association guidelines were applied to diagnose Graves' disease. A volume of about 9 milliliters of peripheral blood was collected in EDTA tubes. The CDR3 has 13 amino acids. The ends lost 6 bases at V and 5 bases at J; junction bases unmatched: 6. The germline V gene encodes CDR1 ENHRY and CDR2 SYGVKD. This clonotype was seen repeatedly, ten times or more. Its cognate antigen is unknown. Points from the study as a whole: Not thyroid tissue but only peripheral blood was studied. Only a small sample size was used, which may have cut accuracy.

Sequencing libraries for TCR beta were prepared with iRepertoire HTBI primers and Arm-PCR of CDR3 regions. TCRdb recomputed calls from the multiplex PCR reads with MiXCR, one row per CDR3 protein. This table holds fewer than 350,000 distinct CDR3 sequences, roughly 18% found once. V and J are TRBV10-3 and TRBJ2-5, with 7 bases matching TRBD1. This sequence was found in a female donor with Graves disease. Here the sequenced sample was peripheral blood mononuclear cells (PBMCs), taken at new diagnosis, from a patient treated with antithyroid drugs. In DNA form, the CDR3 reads TGTGCCATCAGGCAGGGGGAAGGGGAGACCCAGTACTTC. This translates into CAIRQGEGETQYF.